These 18 T cell receptor beta chains were sequenced from one sample in a study of neurological immune-mediated disorders. TCRdb reanalysed the 5' RACE reads using MiXCR and keeps one entry per CDR3 protein. The sample shows over 55,000 distinct CDR3 sequences, under 3% of them seen only once. The source material was PBMCs. The receptors shown here come from a man between 50 and 59 years old with multiple sclerosis.

In its sample, this clonotype was seen many times. V gene TRBV20-1 combines with J gene TRBJ1-5, with D unresolved. V lost 1 base, J lost 4 bases, and 11 bases lay in between. The CDR3 length is 14 residues. Germline V gene data show CDR1 as DFQATT and CDR2 as SNEGSKA (reference sequence). The CDR3 nucleotides are TGCAGTGCTAGAGCAACGGTCGGGAATCAGCCCCAGCATTTT. It is translated as CSARATVGNQPQHF.

This clonotype was counted many times. The chain employs TRBV20-1 and TRBJ1-5; D might be TRBD1 (6 bases). The CDR3 has 13 residues. CDR1 DFQATT and CDR2 SNEGSKA come from the germline V gene (reference sequence). The V gene lost 3 bases and the J gene lost 3 bases, with 9 bases spanning the gap. The CDR3: CSASPGANQPQHF. The DNA of the CDR3 is TGCAGTGCTAGTCCGGGGGCCAATCAGCCCCAGCATTTT.

This clonotype was detected ten times or more. This chain connects TRBV5-5 to TRBJ2-5; D possibly corresponds to TRBD1 (5 bases). Trimming removed 3 bases from V and 2 bases from J, with 14 bases in between. Germline values: CDR1 SGHKS, CDR2 YYEKEE (reference sequence). There are 15 residues in the CDR3. CDR3 DNA: TGTGCCAGCAGCTGGCAGGACACCTCACAAGAGACCCAGTACTTC. Translation gives CASSWQDTSQETQYF.

There are many counts of this clonotype. The chain carries TRBV9 and TRBJ1-2; the D gene is possibly TRBD1 (5 bases). The germline gives CDR1 SGDLS, CDR2 YYNGEE. The V end was cut by 4 bases, the J end by 13 bases, with 20 bases between. The CDR3 is 13 residues long. The CDR3 DNA sequence: TGTGCCAGCAGCCTTCCAGGGATCGGGAACCCCACCTTC. Amino acids: CASSLPGIGNPTF.

This clonotype was picked up many times. The chain carries TRBV9 and TRBJ2-1; TRBD2 matches 8 bases. This CDR3 contains 15 residues. Per the germline V gene, CDR1 is SGDLS and CDR2 is YYNGEE. V dropped 1 base and J dropped 3; count of bases not matched to a gene: 3. The CDR3 region is CASSVFGGGYNEQFF. Written as DNA, the CDR3 is TGTGCCAGCAGCGTATTCGGGGGGGGCTACAATGAGCAGTTCTTC.

Many counts were recorded for this clonotype. The chain couples TRBV5-1 to TRBJ1-1; D call uncertain. Trimming cost V 4 bases and J 3 bases, with 19 bases left between them. Germline V gene data show CDR1 as SGHRS and CDR2 as YFSETQ. The CDR3 runs to 16 residues. The CDR3: CASSPRWGDLDTEAFF. For the CDR3, the DNA is TGCGCCAGCAGCCCGAGATGGGGAGATCTGGACACTGAAGCTTTCTTT.

This clonotype came up many times. The J gene is TRBJ1-1, the V gene TRBV29-1; no reliable D call. Germline V gene sequence: CDR1 SQVTM, CDR2 ANQGSEA. V was trimmed by 7 bases and J by 6 bases, leaving 9 bases between them. The CDR3 spans 10 residues. The CDR3 protein is CSAVNAEAFF. CDR3 nucleotides: TGCAGCGCGGTAAACGCTGAAGCTTTCTTT.

This clonotype was found many times. The chain combines TRBV20-1 with TRBJ1-4; 8 positions match TRBD1. The CDR3 loop spans 13 amino acids. Germline trimming cut 7 bases from V and 0 bases from J; bases unmatched to any gene: 1. Germline V gene data show CDR1 as DFQATT and CDR2 as SNEGSKA (reference sequence). CDR3 sequence reads: CSGTGSTNEKLFF. DNA for the CDR3: TGCAGTGGGACAGGGTCAACTAATGAAAAACTGTTTTTT.

This clonotype has ten or more counts. CDR3 sequence: CSAREGSHGYTF. The DNA of the CDR3 is TGCAGTGCTAGGGAGGGCTCCCATGGCTACACCTTC. The V call is TRBV20-1, the J call TRBJ1-2; unclear D gene. The ends were cut back, 3 bases at V and 6 bases at J, with 11 bases in the middle. The CDR3 is 12 residues long. The germline CDR1 and CDR2 sequences are DFQATT and SNEGSKA (reference sequence).

This clonotype came up many times. The chain carries TRBV4-3 and TRBJ1-2; 7 bases are shared with TRBD1. Germline V lookup: CDR1 LGHNA, CDR2 YSLEER. The length of the CDR3 is 15 residues. Trimming cost V 0 bases and J 9 bases; bases outside gene matches: 10. CDR3 bases: TGCGCCAGCAGCCAAGAGTTGACGACAGGGTTACGCTACACCTTC. Translating it yields CASSQELTTGLRYTF.

This clonotype has at least ten counts. The genes are TRBV5-1 and TRBJ2-5; 10 nucleotides line up with TRBD2. Trimming cost V 0 bases and J 4 bases; bases outside gene matches: 3. The V gene's germline CDR1 is SGHRS and CDR2 YFSETQ. This CDR3 contains 15 residues. Written as DNA, the CDR3 is TGCGCCAGCAGCTTGGGGGCTAGCGGGGGAGAGACCCAGTACTTC. Translated, it gives CASSLGASGGETQYF.

This clonotype was found a few times. The gene calls are TRBV29-1 and TRBJ2-3; TRBD2 aligns across 8 bases. Germline-derived CDR1 and CDR2 are SQVTM and ANQGSEA. Trimming cost V 1 base and J 8 bases; bases outside gene matches: 5. There are 13 residues in the CDR3. The CDR3 DNA sequence: TGCAGCGTTGAAGCGGGGGGGCAAACTACGCAGTATTTT. Its translation is CSVEAGGQTTQYF.

This clonotype came up many times. The rearrangement links TRBV13 to TRBJ2-7; 8 nucleotides line up with TRBD1. Trimming cost V 0 bases and J 12 bases; bases outside gene matches: 4. The CDR3 runs 12 residues. Looked up from germline, CDR1 is PRHDT and CDR2 is FYEKMQ (reference sequence). The CDR3 nucleotides are TGTGCCAGCAGCTTAGGTCAGGGGGCTACGTACTTC. It is translated as CASSLGQGATYF. Together with reference TRBV13 and TRBJ2-7, the CDR3 gives the full variable domain: AAGVIQSPRHLIKEKRETATLKCYPIPRHDTVYWYQQGPGQDPQFLISFYEKMQSDKGSIPDRFSAQQFSDYHSELNMSSLELGDSALYFCASSLGQGATYFGPGTRLTVT.

This clonotype was observed at least ten times. This chain joins TRBV11-2 and TRBJ1-2; TRBD1 might be the D (6 bases). Germline CDR1 and CDR2: SGHAT and FQNNGV. Trimming removed 5 bases at V and 8 bases at J, with 15 bases between. The CDR3 totals 13 residues. The chain's CDR3 is CASSPPGARGYTF. The DNA of the CDR3 is TGTGCCAGCAGCCCCCCGGGGGCTCGGGGCTACACCTTC.

This clonotype has ten or more counts. The chain uses TRBV20-1 and TRBJ2-1; the match to TRBD1 covers 11 bases. Germline assignment: CDR1 DFQATT and CDR2 SNEGSKA (reference sequence). This CDR3 has 14 amino acids. The J segment lost 6 bases and the V segment lost 5 bases, leaving 6 bases of the junction unmatched. The CDR3 nucleotides read TGCAGTGCTTCTCCCGGGACAGGGGGCAATGAGCAGTTCTTC. Translating it yields CSASPGTGGNEQFF.

In its sample, this clonotype was seen many times. The chain couples TRBV12-3 or TRBV12-4 to TRBJ1-5; 8 bases are shared with TRBD1. With V trimmed by 4 bases and J by 2 bases, 1 base remained unmatched. The CDR3 loop spans 14 amino acids. The DNA for the CDR3 is TGTGCCAGCAGTTCGGGACAGGGCAATCAGCCCCAGCATTTT. Translated, it gives CASSSGQGNQPQHF.

This clonotype was seen many times. J is TRBJ1-1 and V is TRBV30, with TRBD1 matching 12 bases. The germline V gene encodes CDR1 GTSNPN and CDR2 SVGIG (reference sequence). The CDR3 runs to 17 residues. V lost 2 bases and J lost 7; bases outside the gene matches: 14. The CDR3 nucleotides are TGTGCCTGGAGTCTGCAAGGGACAGGGGGCGGATCGCGTGAAGCTTTCTTT. Its translation is CAWSLQGTGGGSREAFF.

In this sample, this clonotype turned up many times. V usage is TRBV4-3 and J usage is TRBJ2-2; the match to TRBD2 covers 9 bases. The CDR3 runs to 15 residues. The trim removed 2 bases at V and 4 bases at J, leaving 2 bases unmatched. CDR1 LGHNA and CDR2 YSLEER come from the germline V gene. CDR3 protein: CASSQPTSGTGELFF. CDR3 sequence (DNA): TGCGCCAGCAGCCAACCGACTAGCGGCACCGGGGAGCTGTTTTTT.